The T cell receptor beta chain described here comes from a study of glioma-infiltrating T cells after dendritic cell vaccination. TCRdb's table, derived via immunoSEQ multiplex PCR, lists solely in-frame clones and lacks some. The table shows almost 90,000 clones, with about four fifths occurring only once. Time point noted: after dendritic cell vaccination, including at tumor progression/relapse. None of the glioblastoma patients had an isocitrate dehydrogenase mutation. The CDR3 totals 15 residues. Unmatched junction bases numbered 5, after V lost 1 base and J lost 4 bases. The germline gives CDR1 SGHRS, CDR2 YFSETQ.

The chain has TRBV5-1 and TRBJ1-3, with 7 nucleotides matching TRBD1. The sequenced sample was blood, obtained after dendritic cell vaccination. The TCR sequence derives from a human donor with glioblastoma. For the CDR3, the DNA is TGCGCCAGCAGCTTGACAGGGGAGTTGGGAAACACCATATATTTT. Protein product: CASSLTGELGNTIYF.